Shown below are 18 T cell receptor beta chains from a single sample sequenced in a study of cytomegalovirus exposure and HLA in healthy donors. Sequencing used immunoSEQ multiplex PCR; TCRdb keeps in-frame clones, though not all of them. This table has hundreds of thousands of clones, around 87% appearing once. What was sequenced was PBMCs. These receptors were taken from a woman younger than 30 in good health and CMV-seropositive.

This chain links TRBV27 with TRBJ2-1, with 8 bases matching TRBD2. Per germline, CDR1 MNHEY and CDR2 SMNVEV (reference sequence). V lost 3 bases, J lost 7 bases, and 14 bases stayed unmatched. The CDR3 runs 17 residues. CDR3 amino acids: CASSFSTWREVRNEQFF. In nucleotides, the CDR3 is TGTGCCAGCAGTTTCTCAACGTGGCGGGAGGTGAGGAATGAGCAGTTCTTC.

The chain is built from TRBV28 and TRBJ1-1, with D uncertain. The V gene lost 7 bases and the J gene lost 1 base, with 22 bases spanning the gap. The CDR3 has 17 amino acids. CDR1 is MDHEN and CDR2 is SYDVKM in the germline V gene. DNA for the CDR3: TGTGCCAGCAAGGATGGGCACTTGCTTGTTGCGAACACTGAAGCTTTCTTT. Its translation is CASKDGHLLVANTEAFF.

This chain joins TRBV18 and TRBJ1-5; 11 bases are a match to TRBD1. The V and J ends lost 3 bases and 4 bases, in that order; junction bases with no gene match: 11. Germline CDR1 and CDR2: KGHSH and LQKENI. The CDR3 is 18 amino acids. DNA of the CDR3: TGTGCCAGCTCACCGCCGGGACAGGGGGTGATTCGGAATCAGCCCCAGCATTTT. Encoded protein: CASSPPGQGVIRNQPQHF.

This clone appeared many times. The rearrangement links TRBV25-1 to TRBJ2-1, with TRBD2 as a possible D gene (5 bases). In germline, CDR1 is MGHDK, CDR2 SYGVNS. The germline V and J ends were trimmed by 10 bases and 7 bases, with 11 bases remaining between them. The CDR3 has 11 amino acids. The CDR3 bases are TGTGCCACCACCTCGGGAAATGAGCAGTTCTTC. Protein sequence: CATTSGNEQFF.

This rearrangement joins TRBV28 to TRBJ1-4, with a weak D call TRBD1 (5 bases). This CDR3 spans 14 amino acids. V was clipped by 8 bases and J by 8 bases, with 18 bases between them. Germline V gene data show CDR1 as MDHEN and CDR2 as SYDVKM. The CDR3 nucleotides are TGTGCCAGCCAAGCAGTAGGGGCAGGGGAAAAACTGTTTTTT. It encodes CASQAVGAGEKLFF.

The gene calls are TRBV18 and TRBJ2-5, with 10 bases that match TRBD1. This CDR3 spans 17 amino acids. Germline CDR1 KGHSH, CDR2 LQKENI. The V and J ends lost 6 bases and 4 bases, in that order; junction bases with no gene match: 14. CDR3 in amino acids: CASSPQSGTGVRETQYF. In DNA, the CDR3 is TGTGCCAGCTCGCCTCAAAGCGGGACAGGGGTGCGAGAGACCCAGTACTTC.

The rearrangement links TRBV27 to TRBJ1-4; TRBD1 matches 11 bases. The CDR3 contains 21 residues. The germline V gene has CDR1 MNHEY and CDR2 SMNVEV (reference sequence). The V segment lost 4 bases and the J segment 0 bases; nucleotides outside the gene matches: 16. The CDR3 DNA reads as TGTGCCAGCAGTTACGGGTTAGGTTGGGACAGGGGGTTACCAACTAATGAAAAACTGTTTTTT. This translates into CASSYGLGWDRGLPTNEKLFF.

This CDR3 reads CASSDTGQFYNQPQHF. The CDR3 region has the DNA TGTGCCAGCAGCGATACGGGACAGTTTTACAATCAGCCCCAGCATTTT. The rearrangement uses TRBV7-9 and TRBJ1-5; TRBD1 aligns across 7 bases. Germline CDR1 is SEHNR and CDR2 is FQNEAQ (reference sequence). V dropped 5 bases and J dropped 3; count of bases not matched to a gene: 10. This CDR3 spans 16 amino acids.

V gene TRBV5-1 combines with J gene TRBJ2-2, with TRBD2 matching 13 bases. Looked up from germline, CDR1 is SGHRS and CDR2 is YFSETQ. V was clipped by 2 bases and J by 4 bases; unmatched bases: 2. The CDR3 spans 16 residues. CDR3 amino acids: CASSLLAGGLTGELFF. As DNA, the CDR3 is TGCGCCAGCAGCTTACTAGCGGGAGGGCTCACCGGGGAGCTGTTTTTT.

This CDR3 is CASSLGGGGKYSNQPQHF. The CDR3 nucleotides read TGTGCCAGCAGCTTGGGGGGCGGGGGGAAATATAGCAATCAGCCCCAGCATTTT. The V and J genes are TRBV5-4 and TRBJ1-5; D may be TRBD1 (5 bases). V was clipped by 0 bases and J by 0 bases, with 16 bases between them. The length of the CDR3 is 18 residues. CDR1 is SGHNT, CDR2 YYREEE, per germline (reference sequence).

This chain uses TRBV28 with TRBJ2-1; perhaps TRBD1 as D (5 bases). Germline assignment: CDR1 MDHEN and CDR2 SYDVKM. The germline V and J ends were trimmed by 4 bases and 4 bases, with 20 bases remaining between them. The CDR3 is 17 residues long. The CDR3 protein is CASSSPTRQFGYNEQFF. The DNA of the CDR3 is TGTGCCAGCAGTTCCCCGACCCGACAGTTTGGATACAATGAGCAGTTCTTC.

The V gene is TRBV18, the J gene TRBJ2-7; 12 bases map to TRBD1. This CDR3 is 15 amino acids long. The V segment lost 3 bases and the J segment 7 bases; nucleotides outside the gene matches: 7. CDR1 KGHSH and CDR2 LQKENI come from the germline V gene. CDR3 sequence reads: CASSPGTGGWGEQYF. The CDR3 DNA sequence: TGTGCCAGCTCACCTGGGACAGGGGGCTGGGGTGAGCAGTACTTC.

The gene calls are TRBV13 and TRBJ2-1; possibly TRBD1 for D (6 bases). Germline V gene sequence: CDR1 PRHDT, CDR2 FYEKMQ (reference sequence). V lost 4 bases and J 6 bases, leaving 16 bases between the germline ends. CDR3 length: 15 residues. The CDR3 loop reads CASSSRQDVRNEQFF. The CDR3 DNA reads TGTGCCAGCAGCTCACGACAGGACGTACGCAATGAGCAGTTCTTC. The full variable domain, its missing parts supplied by reference TRBV13 and TRBJ2-1, is AAGVIQSPRHLIKEKRETATLKCYPIPRHDTVYWYQQGPGQDPQFLISFYEKMQSDKGSIPDRFSAQQFSDYHSELNMSSLELGDSALYFCASSSRQDVRNEQFFGPGTRLTVL.

This clone appeared a few times. The V call is TRBV27, the J call TRBJ2-3; unclear D gene. Germline assignment: CDR1 MNHEY and CDR2 SMNVEV (reference sequence). This CDR3 contains 15 residues. V shed 2 bases and J shed 2 bases, with 11 bases lying between them. CDR3: CASSLVAGTTDTQYF. DNA of the CDR3: TGTGCCAGCAGTTTAGTGGCAGGAACCACAGATACGCAGTATTTT.

The chain uses TRBV28 and TRBJ1-5; 9 bases are a match to TRBD1. Germline V lookup: CDR1 MDHEN, CDR2 SYDVKM. The J segment lost 3 bases and the V segment lost 6 bases, leaving 9 bases of the junction unmatched. CDR3 size: 16 residues. For the CDR3, the DNA is TGTGCCAGCAGCGATCCGGGACAGGGCTACAATCAGCCCCAGCATTTT. It translates to CASSDPGQGYNQPQHF.

The V and J genes are TRBV13 and TRBJ2-7, with D perhaps TRBD2 (5 bases). The germline gives CDR1 PRHDT, CDR2 FYEKMQ (reference sequence). Between the trimmed V and J ends, which lost 4 bases and 1 base, there was a span of 11 bases. There are 14 residues in the CDR3. DNA for the CDR3: TGTGCCAGCAGCTACCCACTAGGGTCCTACGAGCAGTACTTC. Protein sequence: CASSYPLGSYEQYF.

The gene calls are TRBV9 and TRBJ2-7; 8 bases are a match to TRBD1. The germline V gene encodes CDR1 SGDLS and CDR2 YYNGEE. CDR3 length: 15 residues. V shed 0 bases and J 2 bases; nucleotides not matched to a gene: 4. DNA of the CDR3: TGTGCCAGCAGCGTAGGGCCAGGGGGCACCTACGAGCAGTACTTC. Translated, it gives CASSVGPGGTYEQYF.

The chain uses TRBV2 and TRBJ1-2; the D gene is possibly TRBD1 (5 bases). CDR3 length equals 14 residues. The germline CDR1 and CDR2 sequences are SNHLY and FYNNEI. V was pared by 10 bases and J by 1 base, with 16 bases between. Here the CDR3 reads CATQFTGLNYGYTF. The CDR3 nucleotides are TGTGCCACTCAGTTTACAGGTCTTAACTATGGCTACACCTTC.